The next 25 T cell receptor beta chains were all read from a single sample in a study of blood T cell repertoires in COVID-19. Sequenced by immunoSEQ multiplex PCR; TCRdb stores in-frame clones only, minus some. The sample has about 140,000 clones, about 87% seen once. Material for sequencing was peripheral blood. Receptors were obtained from a human donor with COVID-19, enrolled during active disease. The donor label of this sample is uncertain.

This chain uses TRBV5-4 with TRBJ1-4, with D unresolved. The germline V and J ends were trimmed by 3 bases and 8 bases, with 14 bases remaining between them. In germline, CDR1 is SGHNT, CDR2 YYREEE (reference sequence). This CDR3 contains 14 residues. The CDR3 coding sequence is TGTGCCAGCAGCTCCCCGGGGAAGGGCGAAAAACTGTTTTTT. This encodes CASSSPGKGEKLFF.

This clone has a single count. The chain combines TRBV6-2 or TRBV6-3 with TRBJ1-6; 9 nucleotides agree with TRBD1. The CDR3 spans 14 residues. The ends lost 4 bases at V and 8 bases at J; junction bases unmatched: 3. CDR1 MNHEY and CDR2 SVGEGT come from the germline V gene. CDR3 in DNA: TGTGCCAGCAGTTCGGGACAGGGCCATTCACCCCTCCACTTT. This encodes CASSSGQGHSPLHF.

This clone has only one observation. The chain carries TRBV6-4 and TRBJ1-5; D perhaps matches TRBD1 (5 bases). V lost 5 bases and J 6 bases, leaving 14 bases between the germline ends. The CDR3 totals 14 residues. CDR1 is MRHNA and CDR2 is SNTAGT in the germline V gene. The CDR3 here is CASSLQPGVQPQHF. CDR3 DNA: TGTGCCAGCAGTCTCCAGCCGGGGGTTCAGCCCCAGCATTTT.

The chain links TRBV11-3 to TRBJ2-5; D gene ambiguous. There are 11 residues in the CDR3. Germline V gene sequence: CDR1 SGHNT, CDR2 YENEEA. Trimming stripped 5 bases from V and 5 bases from J, with 6 bases between. CDR3 nucleotides: TGTGCCAGCAGCCGCGCCGAGACCCAGTACTTC. It yields the protein CASSRAETQYF.

The table lists this clone with a few counts. V is TRBV12-3 or TRBV12-4 and J is TRBJ1-5; TRBD1 agrees at 8 bases. The J segment lost 5 bases and the V segment lost 6 bases, leaving 0 bases of the junction unmatched. The CDR3 covers 12 residues. CDR3 coding DNA: TGTGCCAGCAGGACAGGGGATCAGCCCCAGCATTTT. This encodes CASRTGDQPQHF.

This chain connects TRBV4-1 to TRBJ1-5; D is possibly TRBD1 (5 bases). The CDR3 runs 17 residues. The germline V and J ends were trimmed by 0 bases and 6 bases, with 18 bases remaining between them. Germline V gene data show CDR1 as MGHRA and CDR2 as YSYEKL. The chain's CDR3 is CASSQDTGRRVAQPQHF. In DNA, the CDR3 is TGCGCCAGCAGCCAAGATACAGGTAGGAGGGTTGCTCAGCCCCAGCATTTT.

V and J are TRBV7-6 and TRBJ1-3, with no clear D. Germline assignment: CDR1 SGHVS and CDR2 FNYEAQ. V lost 2 bases, J lost 0 bases, and 11 bases lay in between. There are 16 residues in the CDR3. The CDR3 DNA sequence: TGTGCCAGCAGCTTATTAGAGCAGCGCTCTGGAAACACCATATATTTT. Its translation is CASSLLEQRSGNTIYF.

The chain links TRBV7-2 to TRBJ2-1; D perhaps matches TRBD1 (7 bases). CDR3 length: 13 amino acids. V was cut by 5 bases and J by 12 bases, with 17 bases left in between. Germline CDR1 SGHTA, CDR2 FQGNSA. The CDR3 sequence is CASSPQGGIRQFF. CDR3 in DNA: TGTGCCAGCAGCCCCCAGGGGGGTATACGGCAGTTCTTC.

The rearrangement joins TRBV11-3 to TRBJ2-7; D is perhaps TRBD2 (6 bases). V dropped 5 bases and J dropped 4 bases, with 12 bases sitting between them. This CDR3 comprises 13 residues. CDR1 and CDR2 (germline): SGHNT, YENEEA. CDR3 sequence reads: CASSLGGSYEQYF. CDR3 DNA: TGTGCCAGCAGCCTAGGAGGGTCGTACGAGCAGTACTTC.

The J gene is TRBJ2-2, the V gene TRBV6-5; TRBD1 matches at 7 bases. V gave up 2 bases and J gave up 9 bases; unmatched junction bases: 6. Germline assignment: CDR1 MNHEY and CDR2 SVGAGI. The CDR3 sequence is 14 residues long. DNA for the CDR3: TGTGCCAGCAGTTACGGGACAGCCCACCGGGAGCTGTTTTTT. The encoded protein is CASSYGTAHRELFF.

The chain carries TRBV5-6 and TRBJ2-3; 13 bases line up with TRBD2. Germline lookup yields CDR1 SGHDT and CDR2 YYEEEE. This CDR3 is built from 16 residues. Trimming at V came to 2 bases and at J to 5 bases, leaving 5 bases not matched to a gene. This CDR3 reads CASSFTSGGAGDTQYF. The CDR3 coding sequence is TGTGCCAGCAGCTTTACTAGCGGGGGGGCAGGAGATACGCAGTATTTT. Supplemented by reference TRBV5-6 and TRBJ2-3, the full variable domain reads DAGVTQSPTHLIKTRGQQVTLRCSPKSGHDTVSWYQQALGQGPQFIFQYYEEEERQRGNFPDRFSGHQFPNYSSELNVNALLLGDSALYLCASSFTSGGAGDTQYFGPGTRLTVL.

This chain links TRBV6-5 with TRBJ2-5; 7 nucleotides align to TRBD1. This CDR3 region has 15 residues. Germline V CDR1 and CDR2: MNHEY, SVGAGI. V was clipped by 6 bases and J by 4 bases; unmatched bases: 11. DNA of the CDR3: TGTGCCAGCAGACGAACAGGGGCTGGCGGAGAGACCCAGTACTTC. This gives the protein CASRRTGAGGETQYF.

The V and J genes are TRBV15 and TRBJ2-5; D gene unclear. CDR1 and CDR2 from the germline V gene are LNHNV and YYDKDF (reference sequence). With 0 bases removed from V and 5 bases from J, the gap between germline ends came to 10 bases. CDR3 length: 14 amino acids. This CDR3 reads CATSRDLALETQYF. CDR3 nucleotides: TGTGCCACCAGCAGAGATCTGGCTTTGGAGACCCAGTACTTC.

V usage is TRBV5-1 and J usage is TRBJ2-1; 12 positions match TRBD2. With V trimmed by 4 bases and J by 2 bases, 10 bases remained unmatched. Germline loops: CDR1 SGHRS, CDR2 YFSETQ. This CDR3 region has 18 residues. CDR3 amino acids: CASSPTASSGGAYNEQFF. The DNA of the CDR3 is TGCGCCAGCAGCCCAACGGCCTCTAGCGGGGGGGCCTACAATGAGCAGTTCTTC.

The V gene is TRBV9, the J gene TRBJ2-3; D is perhaps TRBD1 (6 bases). From germline, CDR1 is SGDLS and CDR2 YYNGEE. This CDR3 contains 16 residues. Trimming stripped 3 bases from V and 6 bases from J, with 20 bases between. For the CDR3, the DNA is TGTGCCAGCAGCGCTGAGTTGACAGGCCACGGGGATACGCAGTATTTT. Its translation is CASSAELTGHGDTQYF. Using reference TRBV9 and TRBJ2-3 for the parts outside the CDR3, the full variable domain is DSGVTQTPKHLITATGQRVTLRCSPRSGDLSVYWYQQSLDQGLQFLIQYYNGEERAKGNILERFSAQQFPDLHSELNLSSLELGDSALYFCASSAELTGHGDTQYFGPGTRLTVL.

The rearrangement links TRBV5-1 to TRBJ1-1, with 9 nucleotides matching TRBD1. The germline CDR1 and CDR2 sequences are SGHRS and YFSETQ. The CDR3 is made up of 14 amino acids. With V trimmed by 4 bases and J by 4 bases, 5 bases remained unmatched. Here the CDR3 reads CASSLRQGGTEAFF. Written as DNA, the CDR3 is TGCGCCAGCAGCCTTCGACAGGGGGGCACTGAAGCTTTCTTT.

This clone was counted a single time. The chain couples TRBV7-6 to TRBJ2-2; TRBD2 agrees at 14 bases. This CDR3 contains 15 residues. Germline CDR1 is SGHVS and CDR2 is FNYEAQ. V shed 9 bases and J 3 bases; nucleotides not matched to a gene: 3. The CDR3 here is CASRGLAGDTGELFF. The CDR3 DNA sequence: TGTGCCAGTCGGGGACTAGCGGGAGACACCGGGGAGCTGTTTTTT.

This rearrangement joins TRBV11-3 to TRBJ2-7, with TRBD1 matching 8 bases. This CDR3 is 16 amino acids long. With 0 bases clipped from V and 4 bases from J, the junction kept 8 bases outside the gene matches. Per germline, CDR1 SGHNT and CDR2 YENEEA. CDR3 in amino acids: CASSLDGGTGGYEQYF. For the CDR3, the DNA is TGTGCCAGCAGCTTAGATGGGGGGACAGGTGGTTACGAGCAGTACTTC.

V and J are TRBV6-1 and TRBJ1-1, with TRBD1 identical over 8 bases. V was pared by 2 bases and J by 7 bases, with 6 bases of the junction left unmatched. Germline CDR1 and CDR2: MNHNS and SASEGT. CDR3 length equals 14 residues. The CDR3 spells CASSEPGGRDEAFF. CDR3 DNA: TGTGCCAGCAGTGAACCAGGGGGCAGGGATGAAGCTTTCTTT.

This clone was recorded many times. The chain recombines TRBV29-1 with TRBJ2-3; TRBD2 is a possible D gene (5 bases). This CDR3 is 11 amino acids long. V was cut by 3 bases and J by 5 bases, with 6 bases left in between. Germline CDR1 and CDR2: SQVTM and ANQGSEA. CDR3 nucleotide sequence: TGCAGCGTTGATGGAGGAGATACGCAGTATTTT. This translates into CSVDGGDTQYF.

This chain uses TRBV5-1 with TRBJ1-6; D remains unclear. The CDR3 spans 14 residues. Trimming left V 0 bases short and J 10 bases short, with 11 bases between. Per germline, CDR1 SGHRS and CDR2 YFSETQ. CDR3 DNA sequence: TGCGCCAGCAGCTTGGGCCAGGAAAACTCACCCCTCCACTTT. Translated, it gives CASSLGQENSPLHF. The entire variable domain, with the rest obtained from reference TRBV5-1 and TRBJ1-6, is as follows: KAGVTQTPRYLIKTRGQQVTLSCSPISGHRSVSWYQQTPGQGLQFLFEYFSETQRNKGNFPGRFSGRQFSNSRSEMNVSTLELGDSALYLCASSLGQENSPLHFGNGTRLTVT.

The chain links TRBV28 to TRBJ1-1; no reliable D call. Deletions cut 5 bases from V and 4 bases from J, with 17 bases between. The length of the CDR3 is 15 residues. Looked up from germline, CDR1 is MDHEN and CDR2 is SYDVKM. CDR3 in amino acids: CASSPTLGEPTEAFF. The CDR3, as DNA: TGTGCCAGCAGTCCGACCCTAGGAGAGCCCACTGAAGCTTTCTTT.

The chain uses TRBV9 and TRBJ1-1; no clear D gene. From germline, CDR1 is SGDLS and CDR2 YYNGEE. This CDR3 is 16 amino acids long. Trimming took off 4 bases at V and 3 bases at J, with 19 bases between the two ends. CDR3 region: CASSPPPEGYDTEAFF. CDR3 DNA sequence: TGTGCCAGCAGCCCCCCACCTGAGGGCTACGACACTGAAGCTTTCTTT.

The V call is TRBV5-4, the J call TRBJ2-5; D is undetermined. The ends were cut back, 0 bases at V and 5 bases at J, with 5 bases in the middle. This CDR3 region has 12 residues. Germline CDR1 reads SGHNT; CDR2 reads YYREEE (reference sequence). CDR3 sequence (DNA): TGTGCCAGCAGCTTGGGGGCGGAGACCCAGTACTTC. It encodes CASSLGAETQYF.

The gene calls are TRBV6-4 and TRBJ2-1; TRBD1 agrees at 8 bases. Germline CDR1 and CDR2: MRHNA and SNTAGT. J lost 4 bases, V lost 6 bases, and 8 bases had no gene match. The CDR3 totals 15 residues. The DNA for the CDR3 is TGTGCCAGCAGGCGGACAGGGTACTCTTACAATGAGCAGTTCTTC. This translates into CASRRTGYSYNEQFF.